The rows below give T cell receptor beta chains drawn from one sample of a study of kidney transplant recipient with SARS-CoV-2 infection. TCRdb re-derived calls from the reads in MiXCR, one entry per CDR3 protein. Of fewer than 250,000 distinct CDR3 sequences listed, under 30% are singletons. The source was a blood sample, collected at baseline and between days 110 and 120 from a kidney transplant recipient. These receptors were taken from a young adult male patient who had COVID-19 and was a kidney transplant recipient. Some T cells may trace back to the graft donor. CDR3s include the opening cysteine and the closing phenylalanine or tryptophan.

V gene: TRBV7-9; J gene: TRBJ1-5; CDR3 protein: CASSWSPDQPQHF
V gene: TRBV20-1; J gene: TRBJ2-7; CDR3 protein: CSAAGTSGGDYEQYF
V gene: TRBV30; J gene: TRBJ1-5; CDR3 protein: CAWSAGADQPQHF
V gene: TRBV5-1; J gene: TRBJ1-2; CDR3 protein: CASRRQSVRKTYGYTF
V gene: TRBV20-1; J gene: TRBJ1-2; CDR3 protein: CSARHDLNYGYTF
V gene: TRBV5-4; J gene: TRBJ1-2; CDR3 protein: CASGSFVPGKTYGYTF
V gene: TRBV3-1; J gene: TRBJ2-1; CDR3 protein: CASSQSLGAYNEQFF
V gene: TRBV5-1; J gene: TRBJ2-4; CDR3 protein: CASSMDRAKNIQYF
V gene: TRBV12-2; J gene: TRBJ1-2; CDR3 protein: CASRKSWTPRKTYGYTF
V gene: TRBV7-6; J gene: TRBJ1-2; CDR3 protein: CASSSLNESRKTYGYTF
V gene: TRBV3-1; J gene: TRBJ1-1; CDR3 protein: CASSQATGEAFF
V gene: TRBV11-2; J gene: TRBJ1-2; CDR3 protein: CASSNGLTSRKTYGYTF
V gene: TRBV22-1; J gene: TRBJ2-6; CDR3 protein: CPGRLAGKRTKSGQLLTF
V gene: TRBV7-8; J gene: TRBJ1-1; CDR3 protein: CASSPQVVTEAFF
V gene: TRBV12-3/TRBV12-4; J gene: TRBJ2-7; CDR3 protein: CASSSTHEQYF
V gene: TRBV10-1; J gene: TRBJ2-4; CDR3 protein: CASSERAPKAKNIQYF
V gene: TRBV27; J gene: TRBJ2-3; CDR3 protein: CASSLSGTSGSTDTQYF
V gene: TRBV24-1; J gene: TRBJ2-5; CDR3 protein: CATSDLGARETQYF
V gene: TRBV10-2; J gene: TRBJ1-2; CDR3 protein: CASSARHTSRKTYGYTF
V gene: TRBV2; J gene: TRBJ1-1; CDR3 protein: CASGPGQLGTEAFF
V gene: TRBV11-1; J gene: TRBJ1-3; CDR3 protein: CASSFTTPADGGIKGNTIYF
V gene: TRBV5-6; J gene: TRBJ1-5; CDR3 protein: CASSVRDRGGNQPQHF
V gene: TRBV18; J gene: TRBJ1-1; CDR3 protein: CASSPTTVFEAFF
V gene: TRBV9; J gene: TRBJ2-3; CDR3 protein: CASSAPSGLGADTQYF
V gene: TRBV6-4; J gene: TRBJ2-7; CDR3 protein: CANMERGTYEQYF